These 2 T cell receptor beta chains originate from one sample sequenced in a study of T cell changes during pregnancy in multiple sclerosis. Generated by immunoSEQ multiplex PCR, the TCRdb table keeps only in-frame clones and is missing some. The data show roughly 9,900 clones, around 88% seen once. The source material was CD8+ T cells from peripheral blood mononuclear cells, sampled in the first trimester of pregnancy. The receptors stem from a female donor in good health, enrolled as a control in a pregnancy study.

The CDR3 DNA is TGTGCCAGCAGTGACTCGGCTAGCGGGGGGTACAATGAGCAGTTCTTC. It is translated as CASSDSASGGYNEQFF. This chain joins TRBV6-4 and TRBJ2-1; 11 nucleotides line up with TRBD2. After removal of 0 bases from V and 4 bases from J, the junction contained 2 bases not matched to a gene. The germline gives CDR1 MRHNA, CDR2 SNTAGT. The CDR3 is 16 residues long.

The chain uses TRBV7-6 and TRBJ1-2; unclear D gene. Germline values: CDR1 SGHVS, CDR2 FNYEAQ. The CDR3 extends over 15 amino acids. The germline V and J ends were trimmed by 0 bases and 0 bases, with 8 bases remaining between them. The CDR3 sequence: CASSLARQPNYGYTF. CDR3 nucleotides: TGTGCCAGCAGCTTAGCCAGGCAGCCTAACTATGGCTACACCTTC.